The 27 T cell receptor beta chains below all came from one sample that was sequenced in a study of Ad26.COV2.S vaccination and SARS-CoV-2 variants. Sequenced by immunoSEQ multiplex PCR; TCRdb stores in-frame clones only, minus some. The profile shows roughly 460,000 clones, about 88% of them singletons. As to treatment: some 20 received Ad26.COV2.S at low or high dose, single or two shots; 5 received placebo; per-sample allocation not given. Vaccine and placebo recipients were sampled on day 63 after the first injection. The sequencing used peripheral blood, collected in a trial of Ad26.COV2.S vaccine versus placebo. Every receptor here comes from a person between 18 and 65 years old who received the Ad26.COV2.S COVID-19 vaccine or a placebo.

This clone turned up a few times. The rearrangement joins TRBV5-4 to TRBJ1-5, with D hard to call. V lost 0 bases and J 2 bases, leaving 3 bases between the germline ends. This CDR3 has 13 residues. CDR1 is SGHNT and CDR2 is YYREEE in the germline V gene (reference sequence). CDR3 sequence: CASSLGRNQPQHF. CDR3 bases: TGTGCCAGCAGCTTGGGACGCAATCAGCCCCAGCATTTT.

This chain links TRBV14 with TRBJ1-6; possible D gene TRBD1, 5 bases. The CDR3 is made up of 13 amino acids. Germline-derived CDR1 and CDR2 are SGHDN and FVKESK. V was pared by 5 bases and J by 7 bases, with 9 bases between. This chain's CDR3 is CASSRAGNSPLHF. The CDR3 nucleotides read TGTGCCAGCAGCAGGGCAGGGAATTCACCCCTCCACTTT. Complete variable domain (other parts from reference TRBV14 and TRBJ1-6): EAGVTQFPSHSVIEKGQTVTLRCDPISGHDNLYWYRRVMGKEIKFLLHFVKESKQDESGMPNNRFLAERTGGTYSTLKVQPAELEDSGVYFCASSRAGNSPLHFGNGTRLTVT.

The CDR3 DNA is TGCGCCAGCAGCCAACCAACGAGCGGGAGTAAGGACGAGCAGTACTTC. Translating it yields CASSQPTSGSKDEQYF. This chain uses TRBV4-1 with TRBJ2-7; 8 bases are a match to TRBD2. V was clipped by 2 bases and J by 5 bases; unmatched bases: 11. The CDR3 spans 16 residues. Germline V lookup: CDR1 MGHRA, CDR2 YSYEKL.

The chain joins TRBV18 to TRBJ2-5, with D tentatively TRBD1 (6 bases). The germline CDR1 and CDR2 sequences are KGHSH and LQKENI. Trimming left V 4 bases short and J 2 bases short, with 11 bases between. The CDR3 extends over 14 amino acids. The CDR3 nucleotides read TGTGCCAGCTCACGAGGACAGAATCAAGAGACCCAGTACTTC. It codes for CASSRGQNQETQYF. Looking up the rest from reference TRBV18 and TRBJ2-5 gives the full variable domain: NAGVMQNPRHLVRRRGQEARLRCSPMKGHSHVYWYRQLPEEGLKFMVYLQKENIIDESGMPKERFSAEFPKEGPSILRIQQVVRGDSAAYFCASSRGQNQETQYFGPGTRLLVL.

The chain uses TRBV5-4 and TRBJ2-1; D remains ambiguous. The ends were cut back, 2 bases at V and 8 bases at J, with 11 bases in the middle. CDR3 length: 13 residues. Germline values: CDR1 SGHNT, CDR2 YYREEE (reference sequence). CDR3 nucleotides: TGTGCCAGCAGCTTCGCGTCCCGCCATGAGCAGTTCTTC. Protein product: CASSFASRHEQFF.

The V call is TRBV6-1, the J call TRBJ2-2; tentatively, D is TRBD1 (6 bases). The CDR3 covers 13 residues. CDR1 is MNHNS, CDR2 SASEGT, per germline. The V and J ends lost 1 base and 8 bases respectively, with 8 bases between them. For the CDR3, the DNA is TGTGCCAGCAGTGAAGTAGGGGGAGGGGAGCTGTTTTTT. The encoded protein is CASSEVGGGELFF.

V is TRBV21-1 and J is TRBJ1-6; TRBD1, the table's D call, was not compared with the DNA. TRBV21-1 corresponds to a pseudogene. The CDR3 covers 18 residues. CDR3 protein: CASNPGQGLGSYNSPLHF. Written as DNA, the CDR3 is TGTGCCAGCAACCCGGGACAGGGGTTAGGGTCCTATAATTCACCCCTCCACTTT.

This clone showed up just once. The rearrangement links TRBV28 to TRBJ2-1; 7 bases fit TRBD2. V lost 4 bases and J lost 9; bases outside the gene matches: 15. Germline loops: CDR1 MDHEN, CDR2 SYDVKM. The CDR3 totals 16 residues. CDR3 nucleotide sequence: TGTGCCAGCAGTTGGGGGGGTAGTAACTTGTGGGGTGAGCAGTTCTTC. Protein sequence: CASSWGGSNLWGEQFF.

This clone was observed a few times. The V and J genes are TRBV24-1 and TRBJ1-2; no firm D call. The germline gives CDR1 KGHDR, CDR2 SFDVKD. The CDR3 is 12 residues long. The ends were cut back, 3 bases at V and 8 bases at J, with 9 bases in the middle. The CDR3 loop is CATSDSPNGYTF. CDR3 in DNA: TGTGCCACCAGTGATAGTCCCAACGGCTACACCTTC.

The chain couples TRBV19 to TRBJ1-1; possibly TRBD1 for D (5 bases). The CDR3 runs to 15 residues. The germline gives CDR1 LNHDA, CDR2 SQIVND (reference sequence). V was pared by 5 bases and J by 0 bases, with 13 bases between. CDR3 loop: CASSSIQVMNTEAFF. DNA of the CDR3: TGTGCCAGTAGTTCAATACAGGTCATGAACACTGAAGCTTTCTTT.

V usage is TRBV5-1 and J usage is TRBJ1-4; maybe TRBD1 (6 bases). Germline V gene lookup returns CDR1 SGHRS and CDR2 YFSETQ. CDR3 length: 16 amino acids. Deletions cut 4 bases from V and 3 bases from J, with 16 bases between. CDR3 nucleotide sequence: TGCGCCAGCAGCGCGTTGACAGGTTCAGCTAATGAAAAACTGTTTTTT. Its translation is CASSALTGSANEKLFF.

In regard to this clone: The sample carries other DNA sequences with the same CDR3. The chain carries TRBV9 and TRBJ2-3; no reliable D call. The germline V gene encodes CDR1 SGDLS and CDR2 YYNGEE. Trimming took 0 bases from V and 5 from J, leaving 1 base between them. This CDR3 contains 11 residues. CDR3 bases: TGTGCCAGCAGCGTAGAAGATACGCAGTATTTT. It is translated as CASSVEDTQYF.

With respect to this clone: The sample has other DNA sequences that encode this CDR3 too. The chain links TRBV5-1 to TRBJ2-7, with D tentatively TRBD1 or TRBD2 (5 bases each). Trimming shortened V by 0 bases and J by 3 bases, and 7 bases separated the two germline ends. CDR3 size: 13 residues. Per the germline V gene, CDR1 is SGHRS and CDR2 is YFSETQ. CDR3 sequence: CASSLARGYEQYF. CDR3 DNA: TGCGCCAGCAGCTTGGCGAGGGGCTACGAGCAGTACTTC.

The table lists this clone with a count of one. V and J are TRBV19 and TRBJ2-2, with 10 bases aligning to TRBD2. The CDR3 is 18 amino acids. CDR1 is LNHDA and CDR2 is SQIVND in the germline V gene (reference sequence). J gave up 2 bases and V 7 bases, and 13 bases lay outside the gene matches. Written as DNA, the CDR3 is TGTGCCAGTACCCGGGTGGGAGCGGGAGGGCCAAACACCGGGGAGCTGTTTTTT. Translation gives CASTRVGAGGPNTGELFF.

The chain employs TRBV11-1 and TRBJ2-7, with D tentatively TRBD2 (6 bases). Germline CDR1 is SGHAT and CDR2 is FQDESV (reference sequence). CDR3 length: 13 residues. The V gene lost 3 bases and the J gene lost 3 bases, with 9 bases spanning the gap. This CDR3 reads CASSFLGGYEQYF. The CDR3 DNA sequence: TGTGCCAGCAGCTTTTTGGGGGGCTACGAGCAGTACTTC.

The V call is TRBV19, the J call TRBJ2-1; the match to TRBD1 covers 12 bases. This CDR3 is built from 18 residues. Germline assignment: CDR1 LNHDA and CDR2 SQIVND (reference sequence). The ends lost 7 bases at V and 2 bases at J; junction bases unmatched: 12. CDR3 residues: CASKGPGTGGLPYNEQFF. In nucleotides, the CDR3 is TGTGCCAGTAAGGGCCCCGGGACAGGGGGCCTACCCTACAATGAGCAGTTCTTC.

The chain uses TRBV14 and TRBJ2-1; D possibly corresponds to TRBD2 (7 bases). Trimming took off 2 bases at V and 6 bases at J, with 14 bases between the two ends. Germline assignment: CDR1 SGHDN and CDR2 FVKESK. The CDR3 is 15 residues long. CDR3 sequence (DNA): TGTGCCAGCAGCCAACGGCGGGGGCTTATCAATGAGCAGTTCTTC. This sequence encodes CASSQRRGLINEQFF. Full variable domain (rest looked up from reference TRBV14 and TRBJ2-1): EAGVTQFPSHSVIEKGQTVTLRCDPISGHDNLYWYRRVMGKEIKFLLHFVKESKQDESGMPNNRFLAERTGGTYSTLKVQPAELEDSGVYFCASSQRRGLINEQFFGPGTRLTVL.

The chain employs TRBV19 and TRBJ2-1, with TRBD2 matching over 7 bases. CDR3 length equals 16 residues. With 8 bases clipped from V and 5 bases from J, the junction kept 15 bases outside the gene matches. Germline V gene lookup returns CDR1 LNHDA and CDR2 SQIVND (reference sequence). CDR3 bases: TGTGCCAGTTCTCCATTAAGCAGCGGGGTAAACAATGAGCAGTTCTTC. Translation: CASSPLSSGVNNEQFF.

The CDR3 loop reads CASRQVDTDTQYF. The CDR3 DNA reads as TGCGCCAGCAGACAGGTGGACACAGATACGCAGTATTTT. This chain connects TRBV4-1 to TRBJ2-3; D is perhaps TRBD1 (5 bases). Trimming pared 6 bases from V and 2 bases from J, leaving 9 bases between. Germline V gene sequence: CDR1 MGHRA, CDR2 YSYEKL. The CDR3 extends over 13 amino acids.

This chain connects TRBV18 to TRBJ2-5; the match to TRBD1 covers 7 bases. The CDR3 is made up of 13 amino acids. CDR1 and CDR2 (germline): KGHSH, LQKENI. V dropped 5 bases and J dropped 2; count of bases not matched to a gene: 2. Written as DNA, the CDR3 is TGTGCCAGCTCAACGGGACAGCAAGAGACCCAGTACTTC. Translation gives CASSTGQQETQYF. Supplemented by reference TRBV18 and TRBJ2-5, the full variable domain reads NAGVMQNPRHLVRRRGQEARLRCSPMKGHSHVYWYRQLPEEGLKFMVYLQKENIIDESGMPKERFSAEFPKEGPSILRIQQVVRGDSAAYFCASSTGQQETQYFGPGTRLLVL.

The genes are TRBV3-1 (or the pseudogene TRBV3-2) and TRBJ1-3; TRBD1 aligns across 9 bases. Germline lookup yields CDR1 LGHDT and CDR2 YNNKEL (reference sequence). V gave up 4 bases and J gave up 0 bases; unmatched junction bases: 7. The CDR3 spans 17 residues. DNA for the CDR3: TGTGCCAGCAGCCGAGCCGGGACAGGGCTCTCTGGAAACACCATATATTTT. Protein sequence: CASSRAGTGLSGNTIYF.

The J gene is TRBJ1-6, the V gene TRBV2; D might be TRBD1 (5 bases). This CDR3 comprises 15 residues. Per germline, CDR1 SNHLY and CDR2 FYNNEI. The V end lost 10 bases, the J end lost 0 bases, and 13 bases lay between the germline ends. CDR3 sequence (DNA): TGTGCCATAGGGGCAGGGAGCTCCTATAATTCACCCCTCCACTTT. Its translation is CAIGAGSSYNSPLHF.

The chain uses TRBV28 and TRBJ1-1, with D perhaps matching TRBD1 (5 bases). From germline, CDR1 is MDHEN and CDR2 SYDVKM. The CDR3 loop spans 16 amino acids. V lost 5 bases to trimming and J lost 2 bases, with 18 bases between them. The CDR3 protein is CASSPRQPGSNTEAFF. In nucleotides, the CDR3 is TGTGCCAGCAGTCCAAGACAGCCCGGATCCAACACTGAAGCTTTCTTT.

This clone was seen once. Written as DNA, the CDR3 is TGTGCCAGCAGTGAGTTGGACAGGGTTGATGAAAAACTGTTTTTT. Protein: CASSELDRVDEKLFF. V usage is TRBV25-1 and J usage is TRBJ1-4; 8 bases are shared with TRBD1. The germline V gene encodes CDR1 MGHDK and CDR2 SYGVNS. V gave up 3 bases and J gave up 6 bases; unmatched junction bases: 6. The CDR3 sequence is 15 residues long.

This clone has just one count. This chain joins TRBV7-8 and TRBJ2-2; 7 nucleotides align to TRBD2. This CDR3 comprises 14 residues. Germline lookup yields CDR1 SGHVS and CDR2 FQNEAQ. The ends lost 8 bases at V and 4 bases at J; junction bases unmatched: 7. The CDR3 is CASHERESTGELFF. Here the CDR3 DNA reads TGTGCCAGCCATGAGCGGGAATCCACCGGGGAGCTGTTTTTT.

V and J are TRBV19 and TRBJ2-3; the match to TRBD2 covers 9 bases. Losses at the gene ends were 5 bases for V and 3 bases for J; bases not matched to a gene: 9. The CDR3 runs to 16 residues. Germline V gives CDR1 LNHDA, CDR2 SQIVND (reference sequence). The CDR3 bases are TGTGCCAGTAGTGGGAGCGGGAGGAGGTTTACAGATACGCAGTATTTT. It yields the protein CASSGSGRRFTDTQYF. Full variable domain (rest looked up from reference TRBV19 and TRBJ2-3): DGGITQSPKYLFRKEGQNVTLSCEQNLNHDAMYWYRQDPGQGLRLIYYSQIVNDFQKGDIAEGYSVSREKKESFPLTVTSAQKNPTAFYLCASSGSGRRFTDTQYFGPGTRLTVL.

The rearrangement links TRBV7-9 to TRBJ2-5, with a weak D call TRBD2 (6 bases). Germline-derived CDR1 and CDR2 are SEHNR and FQNEAQ (reference sequence). With 1 base removed from V and 5 bases from J, the gap between germline ends came to 17 bases. The CDR3 is 16 amino acids. The CDR3 sequence is CASSLVVTGDRETQYF. The CDR3 DNA follows: TGTGCCAGCAGCTTAGTGGTGACGGGGGATAGGGAGACCCAGTACTTC.